This T cell receptor beta chain was sequenced in a study of T-cell memory formation after mild COVID-19. Trimming pared 3 bases from V and 3 bases from J, leaving 9 bases between. The CDR3 contains 12 residues. Germline CDR1 is DFQATT and CDR2 is SNEGSKA (reference sequence). This clonotype turned up a few times. TCRdb redid the calling of the 5' RACE reads with MiXCR, one entry per CDR3 protein. This sample carries 470,000 or so distinct CDR3 sequences, roughly 25% of them seen once, and the ten largest clones take approximately 12%. The chain has TRBV20-1 and TRBJ2-7; tentatively, D is TRBD1 (6 bases). This TCR was recovered from an adult woman who had mild COVID-19 (a few samples of this study predate the infection). Cell type and time point are not known. The specimen sequenced was PBMCs or a T cell subset sorted from them (not recorded which). The CDR3: CSASRDNYEQYF. CDR3 DNA: TGCAGTGCTAGCCGGGACAACTACGAGCAGTACTTC.